These 2 T cell receptor beta chains were all obtained from the same sample, sequenced in a study of shared clonotypes between healthy human individuals. Profiled with immunoSEQ multiplex PCR; TCRdb holds only in-frame clones, not every one. There are about 2 million clones in the sample; about 95% occur only once, and 0.85% to 1.2% lies in the top ten. CD45RO-negative CD8 cells positively selected for CCR7 made up the naive population, which excluded terminally differentiated effector memory CD45RA+ cells. The sample comprised naive CD8+ T cells sorted from blood. The receptors here all came from a young man in good health.

The rearrangement uses TRBV27 and TRBJ1-5, with 10 bases lining up with TRBD1. Germline CDR1 and CDR2: MNHEY and SMNVEV (reference sequence). V dropped 2 bases and J dropped 2; count of bases not matched to a gene: 3. The CDR3 contains 16 residues. DNA of the CDR3: TGTGCCAGCAGTTTAACCGGGACAGGGGGCAATCAGCCCCAGCATTTT. Protein product: CASSLTGTGGNQPQHF.

The V call is TRBV16, the J call TRBJ1-1; no clear D gene. Germline V CDR1 and CDR2: KGHSY, FQNENV. V lost 5 bases and J lost 3, with 13 bases in between. The CDR3 extends over 14 amino acids. CDR3 sequence (DNA): TGTGCCAGCAGCACGTTGGGTCCCCACACTGAAGCTTTCTTT. This encodes CASSTLGPHTEAFF.